The subject of this entry is one TCR beta chain. This entry is derived from a study of blood T cell repertoires in COVID-19. Participants had their cohort set by participant-reported clinical history. Among Cohort 3 donors, those recovered had two negative PCRs, clearance, or symptom resolution. This CDR3 is built from 16 residues. Unmatched junction bases numbered 6, after V lost 4 bases and J lost 1 base. The V gene's germline CDR1 is SGHNT and CDR2 YYREEE (reference sequence). In the original processing: The assay estimated nucleated cells by amplifying reference gene primers. Assay: immunoSEQ multiplex PCR; the TCRdb copy retains only in-frame clones and omits some. From that table come the V and J calls and clone size; the DNA was used to work out D and trimming. Among 200,000 to 300,000 clones listed, 85% to 90% were seen once.

The receptor was isolated from a man aged 35 to 55 who had recovered from COVID-19. The chain couples TRBV5-4 to TRBJ2-5, with 11 bases aligning to TRBD2. Sequenced material: PBMCs or T cells enriched from blood (not recorded which). The DNA for the CDR3 is TGTGCCAGCAGCGTAGTAGCGGGGGGGCCCCAAGAGACCCAGTACTTC. Translating it yields CASSVVAGGPQETQYF.